The 10 T cell receptor beta chains presented below share a single source sample, sequenced in a study of blood T cells in healthy people across ages. Sample-barcoded 5' priming and a J-beta primer mix drove a second PCR of roughly 6 to 12 cycles. In TCRdb, the 5' RACE reads were re-called with MiXCR into one record per CDR3 protein. This table holds around 2 million distinct CDR3 sequences, around 42% found once. Sequencing input: blood. Receptors originate from a human donor in good health.

This clonotype showed up just a few times. J is TRBJ1-5 and V is TRBV9; 8 nucleotides match TRBD1. V shed 3 bases and J 4 bases; nucleotides not matched to a gene: 6. The CDR3 has 15 amino acids. Germline V gives CDR1 SGDLS, CDR2 YYNGEE. CDR3 nucleotides: TGTGCCAGCAGCGCGACCGGGACAGGTAATCAGCCCCAGCATTTT. It translates to CASSATGTGNQPQHF. The full variable domain, its missing parts supplied by reference TRBV9 and TRBJ1-5, is DSGVTQTPKHLITATGQRVTLRCSPRSGDLSVYWYQQSLDQGLQFLIQYYNGEERAKGNILERFSAQQFPDLHSELNLSSLELGDSALYFCASSATGTGNQPQHFGDGTRLSIL.

This clonotype was counted a few times. The genes are TRBV7-9 and TRBJ1-2; maybe TRBD1 (5 bases). Germline V lookup: CDR1 SEHNR, CDR2 FQNEAQ (reference sequence). CDR3 length: 15 residues. The ends were cut back, 1 base at V and 8 bases at J, with 17 bases in the middle. The CDR3 sequence: CASSLDRPSRSGYTF. The CDR3 DNA reads as TGTGCCAGCAGCTTAGACAGGCCATCAAGGTCGGGCTACACCTTC.

This sequence joins TRBV5-1 and TRBJ1-6; a possible D gene is TRBD1 (5 bases). The CDR3 is 16 amino acids. CDR1 and CDR2 (germline): SGHRS, YFSETQ. The V end was cut by 4 bases, the J end by 7 bases, with 18 bases between. In DNA form, the CDR3 reads TGCGCCAGCAGCCTGGACACGTCCGATATCAATTCACCCCTCCACTTT. Translated, it gives CASSLDTSDINSPLHF. The entire variable domain, with the rest obtained from reference TRBV5-1 and TRBJ1-6, is as follows: KAGVTQTPRYLIKTRGQQVTLSCSPISGHRSVSWYQQTPGQGLQFLFEYFSETQRNKGNFPGRFSGRQFSNSRSEMNVSTLELGDSALYLCASSLDTSDINSPLHFGNGTRLTVT.

A note on this clonotype: A much larger clonotype is one base distant, so this may be a read error. The chain uses TRBV18 and TRBJ2-5; D may match TRBD1 or TRBD2 (5 bases each). This CDR3 region has 15 residues. CDR1 and CDR2 (germline): KGHSH, LQKENI. In DNA, the CDR3 is TGTGCCAGCTCACCCTTGGGACGGACCCAAGGGACCCAGTACTTC. It specifies CASSPLGRTQGTQYF. Drawing the rest from reference TRBV18 and TRBJ2-5, the complete variable domain is NAGVMQNPRHLVRRRGQEARLRCSPMKGHSHVYWYRQLPEEGLKFMVYLQKENIIDESGMPKERFSAEFPKEGPSILRIQQVVRGDSAAYFCASSPLGRTQGTQYFGPGTRLLVL.

The chain carries TRBV20-1 and TRBJ2-5; TRBD2 matches 11 bases. Losses at the gene ends were 0 bases for V and 5 bases for J; bases not matched to a gene: 5. This CDR3 comprises 15 residues. CDR1 is DFQATT and CDR2 is SNEGSKA in the germline V gene (reference sequence). The DNA of the CDR3 is TGCAGTGCTAGAGATATAGCGGGGGGGTGGGAGACCCAGTACTTC. Amino acid sequence: CSARDIAGGWETQYF.

The chain uses TRBV9 and TRBJ2-1; 11 bases agree with TRBD1. CDR1 and CDR2 from the germline V gene are SGDLS and YYNGEE. This CDR3 comprises 16 residues. The ends lost 4 bases at V and 8 bases at J; junction bases unmatched: 11. The CDR3 spells CASSIPDRGRIYEQFF. In DNA form, the CDR3 reads TGTGCCAGCAGCATACCGGACAGGGGGCGGATCTATGAGCAGTTCTTC.

Notes on this clonotype: Relative to the germline gene, one junction end is altered; a read error may explain this. This chain uses TRBV11-1 with TRBJ2-4; 10 nucleotides match TRBD1. CDR1 is SGHAT, CDR2 FQDESV, per germline (reference sequence). The CDR3 consists of 17 residues. CDR3 loop: CASSVPGQGSSKNIRYF. The CDR3 DNA is TGTGCCAGCAGCGTGCCGGGACAGGGGTCTTCCAAAAACATTCGGTACTTC.

This clonotype was seen a handful of times. This chain joins TRBV7-3 and TRBJ2-1, with 10 bases aligning to TRBD2. The CDR3 consists of 15 residues. Unmatched junction bases numbered 4, after V lost 1 base and J lost 7 bases. Looked up from germline, CDR1 is SGHTA and CDR2 is FQGTGA. DNA of the CDR3: TGTGCCAGCAGCTTAATGAGCGGGGGGGTAAATGAGCAGTTCTTC. This sequence encodes CASSLMSGGVNEQFF.

The chain joins TRBV12-3 or TRBV12-4 to TRBJ1-2; no clear D. The length of the CDR3 is 13 residues. The V end lost 2 bases, the J end lost 8 bases, and 12 bases lay between the germline ends. In DNA, the CDR3 is TGTGCCAGCAGTTTAAGGTTTCGGGCCGGCTACACCTTC. Translating it yields CASSLRFRAGYTF.

The V gene is TRBV3-1, the J gene TRBJ2-7; TRBD2 matches 7 bases. This CDR3 has 14 amino acids. V was pared by 2 bases and J by 2 bases, with 3 bases of the junction left unmatched. Germline V gene lookup returns CDR1 LGHDT and CDR2 YNNKEL (reference sequence). CDR3 DNA: TGTGCCAGCAGCCAATCTAGCGGTGCCTACGAGCAGTACTTC. Translation gives CASSQSSGAYEQYF.